This T cell receptor (beta chain) was identified during a study of blood T cell repertoires in COVID-19. As for the study in general: The analysed material was cDNA or gDNA that came from T cells, B-cell-depleted T cells, or PBMCs.

CDR3 length equals 18 residues. CDR1 SGHNT and CDR2 YYREEE come from the germline V gene (reference sequence). V was pared by 1 base and J by 2 bases, with 13 bases of the junction left unmatched. Produced via immunoSEQ multiplex PCR; TCRdb's table is partial and in-frame only. The sample gives more than 300,000 clones, just over 90% of which show up once; about 0.78% is in the top ten. This TCR was recovered from a woman between 35 and 50 years old who had been exposed to COVID-19. V gene TRBV5-4 combines with J gene TRBJ1-2; 8 bases are a match to TRBD1. Sample: PBMCs or T cells enriched from blood (not recorded which). Here the CDR3 DNA reads TGTGCCAGCAGCTTGTCGGGACAGGCCCAGCCCCGGAACTATGGCTACACCTTC. It translates to CASSLSGQAQPRNYGYTF. The whole variable domain, remainder taken from reference TRBV5-4 and TRBJ1-2, is ETGVTQSPTHLIKTRGQQVTLRCSSQSGHNTVSWYQQALGQGPQFIFQYYREEENGRGNFPPRFSGLQFPNYSSELNVNALELDDSALYLCASSLSGQAQPRNYGYTFGSGTRLTVV.